This T cell receptor beta chain was identified during a study of shared clonotypes between healthy human individuals. Study-wide results and caveats: Shared clonotypes: about 4.6% naive CD4, around 3.5% naive CD8, over 2% memory CD4, more than 0.3% memory CD8. Generally, naive subsets (rather than memory subsets) showed larger estimated richness.

Naive CD8 isolation took CD45RO-negative cells positively selected for CCR7 and excluded terminally differentiated effector memory CD45RA+ cells. The donor cohort consisted entirely of Caucasian adults residing in Nashville, Tennessee. On this clone: Its antigen is currently unknown.

This table comes from immunoSEQ multiplex PCR, and its TCRdb copy is limited to in-frame clones, with some not included. The table records millions of clones, roughly 91% of them present only once. There are 13 residues in the CDR3. Germline V lookup: CDR1 SGHAT, CDR2 FQNNGV. V shed 5 bases and J shed 7 bases, with 12 bases lying between them. The TCR originated in a man between 18 and 35 years old in good health. Some clones in this sample may be carry-over from other donors' samples. The sequencing input was naive CD8+ T cells from PBMCs. This rearrangement joins TRBV11-2 to TRBJ2-1; D might be TRBD1 (6 bases). The CDR3: CASSLVGGNEQFF. The DNA of the CDR3 is TGTGCCAGCAGCCTAGTAGGGGGTAATGAGCAGTTCTTC.